The 19 T cell receptor beta chains listed next were all sequenced from one sample in a study of cytomegalovirus exposure and HLA in healthy donors. The PCR was carried out with 60 Vbeta primers and 13 Jbeta primers. Assay: immunoSEQ multiplex PCR; the TCRdb copy retains only in-frame clones and omits some. This table has about 98,000 clones, less than 85% appearing once. The specimen was PBMCs. The origin of the receptors is a male donor in good health and CMV-seronegative.

The chain is built from TRBV2 and TRBJ1-6; D is uncertain. The V and J ends lost 5 bases and 8 bases respectively, with 13 bases between them. CDR1 and CDR2 (germline): SNHLY, FYNNEI. CDR3 size: 14 residues. CDR3 coding DNA: TGTGCCAGCAGTAAAGGGCCTCTAGATTCACCCCTCCACTTT. Translation: CASSKGPLDSPLHF.

CDR3 sequence (DNA): TGTGCCTGGAGTGTATATACCGGGACTAGCGGAACTAATGAGCAGTTCTTC. Translated, it gives CAWSVYTGTSGTNEQFF. The V call is TRBV30, the J call TRBJ2-1; 11 bases line up with TRBD2. CDR3 length: 17 amino acids. J gave up 7 bases and V 0 bases, and 11 bases lay outside the gene matches. The germline V gene has CDR1 GTSNPN and CDR2 SVGIG (reference sequence).

The chain combines TRBV5-6 with TRBJ2-1, with a tentative D call TRBD2 (6 bases). This CDR3 is built from 14 residues. V was pared by 4 bases and J by 7 bases, with 15 bases between. CDR1 SGHDT and CDR2 YYEEEE come from the germline V gene. The CDR3 here is CASSRRALGNEQFF. For the CDR3, the DNA is TGTGCCAGCAGCCGGAGGGCCCTAGGTAATGAGCAGTTCTTC. The variable domain in full, with the rest retrieved from reference TRBV5-6 and TRBJ2-1, is DAGVTQSPTHLIKTRGQQVTLRCSPKSGHDTVSWYQQALGQGPQFIFQYYEEEERQRGNFPDRFSGHQFPNYSSELNVNALLLGDSALYLCASSRRALGNEQFFGPGTRLTVL.

The chain is built from TRBV5-1 and TRBJ2-1; 12 bases agree with TRBD2. CDR1 and CDR2 from the germline V gene are SGHRS and YFSETQ. The CDR3 sequence is 18 residues long. V was clipped by 5 bases and J by 4 bases; unmatched bases: 13. CDR3 sequence: CASRDPLAGGPRYNEQFF. The CDR3 nucleotides read TGCGCCAGCAGGGACCCTCTAGCGGGAGGGCCGAGGTACAATGAGCAGTTCTTC.

This chain links TRBV5-1 with TRBJ1-4; tentatively, D is TRBD1 (6 bases). Trimming removed 0 bases at V and 8 bases at J, with 14 bases between. Germline values: CDR1 SGHRS, CDR2 YFSETQ. This CDR3 has 15 residues. The CDR3 loop reads CASSLEVGAHEKLFF. DNA of the CDR3: TGCGCCAGCAGCTTGGAAGTGGGGGCCCACGAAAAACTGTTTTTT.

V is TRBV7-9 and J is TRBJ2-7, with TRBD2 matching 11 bases. Germline trimming cut 3 bases from V and 1 base from J; bases unmatched to any gene: 5. CDR1 and CDR2 (germline): SEHNR, FQNEAQ (reference sequence). This CDR3 comprises 16 residues. CDR3 nucleotide sequence: TGTGCCAGCAGCTTTGCCACTAGCGGGAGTTCCTACGAGCAGTACTTC. Its translation: CASSFATSGSSYEQYF.

V and J are TRBV27 and TRBJ2-7, with 8 bases matching TRBD1. V trimming: 2 bases; J trimming: 2 bases; junction bases outside the gene matches: 8. Germline V gene lookup returns CDR1 MNHEY and CDR2 SMNVEV (reference sequence). The CDR3 contains 16 residues. The CDR3 region is CASSLRRQGQAYEQYF. CDR3 DNA sequence: TGTGCCAGCAGTTTACGCCGACAGGGGCAAGCCTACGAGCAGTACTTC.

The table lists this clone with a few counts. The chain combines TRBV29-1 with TRBJ2-1; 9 nucleotides match TRBD1. In germline, CDR1 is SQVTM, CDR2 ANQGSEA. The V gene end was trimmed by 6 bases and the J gene end by 6 bases; junction bases not matched to a gene: 6. There are 13 residues in the CDR3. The CDR3 protein is CSVIRTGANEQFF. CDR3 nucleotide sequence: TGCAGCGTCATCAGGACAGGGGCCAATGAGCAGTTCTTC.

This clone was seen only once. J is TRBJ1-2 and V is TRBV10-1; 8 nucleotides match TRBD1. The CDR3 totals 18 residues. After removal of 8 bases from V and 8 bases from J, the junction contained 25 bases not matched to a gene. The germline V gene has CDR1 WNHNN and CDR2 SYGVQD (reference sequence). Written as DNA, the CDR3 is TGCGCCAGCGGAACAAGAAGGGGCAGGGGGCGCTTCTTCTCGGGCTACACCTTC. This codes for CASGTRRGRGRFFSGYTF.

This clone showed up just once. The chain carries TRBV7-6 and TRBJ1-4; 7 bases map to TRBD1. Germline V lookup: CDR1 SGHVS, CDR2 FNYEAQ. The CDR3 is 16 residues long. The V and J ends lost 5 bases and 1 base, in that order; junction bases with no gene match: 7. The CDR3 DNA reads as TGTGCCAGCAGCGAGGAGGGGGCCGGAACTAATGAAAAACTGTTTTTT. This codes for CASSEEGAGTNEKLFF.

The J gene is TRBJ2-7, the V gene TRBV4-1; 9 nucleotides line up with TRBD1. The J segment lost 2 bases and the V segment lost 0 bases, leaving 5 bases of the junction unmatched. There are 16 residues in the CDR3. CDR1 and CDR2 from the germline V gene are MGHRA and YSYEKL. The CDR3 DNA is TGCGCCAGCAGCCAAGACCGGACAGGGGTCCCCTACGAGCAGTACTTC. Translating it yields CASSQDRTGVPYEQYF.

This chain uses TRBV30 with TRBJ2-1; no clear D gene. The germline V gene has CDR1 GTSNPN and CDR2 SVGIG (reference sequence). The CDR3 length is 11 residues. V dropped 0 bases and J dropped 8 bases, with 5 bases sitting between them. The CDR3 region has the DNA TGTGCCTGGAGTGTACAATATGAGCAGTTCTTC. As protein: CAWSVQYEQFF.

The chain is built from TRBV29-1 and TRBJ2-1; 8 bases are shared with TRBD1. The germline gives CDR1 SQVTM, CDR2 ANQGSEA. This CDR3 region has 13 residues. Germline trimming cut 6 bases from V and 4 bases from J; bases unmatched to any gene: 5. This CDR3 reads CSVGQGGYNEQFF. The CDR3 region has the DNA TGCAGCGTCGGACAGGGTGGGTACAATGAGCAGTTCTTC.

As to this clone: A junction boundary mismatches the germline segment, possibly from a read error. The same CDR3 also results from other DNA sequences found in this sample. CDR3 DNA sequence: TGTGCCAGCAGCGTTGGGACACCGAACACTGGGGAGCTGTTTTTT. Encoded protein: CASSVGTPNTGELFF. The rearrangement uses TRBV9 and TRBJ2-2; tentatively, D is TRBD1 (6 bases). The CDR3 has 15 residues. Looked up from germline, CDR1 is SGDLS and CDR2 is YYNGEE.

The chain uses TRBV6-6 and TRBJ1-1; 8 bases line up with TRBD1. This CDR3 is built from 14 residues. The germline gives CDR1 MNHNY, CDR2 SVGAGI (reference sequence). The V gene end was trimmed by 7 bases and the J gene end by 8 bases; junction bases not matched to a gene: 12. The CDR3 DNA sequence: TGTGCCAGCATCCTCAGGGGGCTAAGTGGCGAAGCTTTCTTT. It yields the protein CASILRGLSGEAFF.

The chain couples TRBV6-1 to TRBJ1-1, with a tentative D call TRBD1 (5 bases). The CDR3 has 14 residues. Germline CDR1 is MNHNS and CDR2 is SASEGT. V was clipped by 5 bases and J by 5 bases, with 15 bases between them. The CDR3 coding sequence is TGTGCCAGCAGTACTCAGGGCGTCGTAACTGAAGCTTTCTTT. It translates to CASSTQGVVTEAFF.

The genes are TRBV2 and TRBJ1-2, with D possibly TRBD1 on 6 matching bases. Trimming stripped 4 bases from V and 6 bases from J, with 15 bases between. The CDR3 spans 14 residues. Germline lookup yields CDR1 SNHLY and CDR2 FYNNEI. CDR3 bases: TGTGCCAGCAGTGTAAGGGGGGGAAGGCATGGCTACACCTTC. Its protein is CASSVRGGRHGYTF.

The sample holds a few counts of this clone. The chain links TRBV5-4 to TRBJ1-4, with a tentative D call TRBD1 (5 bases). Germline CDR1 is SGHNT and CDR2 is YYREEE (reference sequence). Trimming removed 2 bases at V and 0 bases at J, with 5 bases between. This CDR3 comprises 14 residues. The DNA for the CDR3 is TGTGCCAGCAGCTTAGGGGCAACTAATGAAAAACTGTTTTTT. It encodes CASSLGATNEKLFF.

The V gene is TRBV30, the J gene TRBJ2-2; D might be TRBD2 (6 bases). The CDR3 covers 13 residues. Germline CDR1 and CDR2: GTSNPN and SVGIG (reference sequence). The ends were cut back, 0 bases at V and 8 bases at J, with 10 bases in the middle. CDR3 sequence (DNA): TGTGCCTGGAGTGTATTTGGGAGGGGGGAGCTGTTTTTT. Translating gives CAWSVFGRGELFF.